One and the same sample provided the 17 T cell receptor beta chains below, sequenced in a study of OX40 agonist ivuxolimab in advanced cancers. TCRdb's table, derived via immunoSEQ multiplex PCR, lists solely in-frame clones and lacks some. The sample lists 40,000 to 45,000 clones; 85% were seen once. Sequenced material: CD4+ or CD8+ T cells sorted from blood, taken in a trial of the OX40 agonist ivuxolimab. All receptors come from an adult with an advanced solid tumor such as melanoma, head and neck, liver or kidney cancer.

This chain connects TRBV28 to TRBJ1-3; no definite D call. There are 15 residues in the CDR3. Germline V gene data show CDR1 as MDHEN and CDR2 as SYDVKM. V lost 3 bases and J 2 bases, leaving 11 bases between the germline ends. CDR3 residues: CASSFEAGPGNTIYF. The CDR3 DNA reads TGTGCCAGCAGTTTTGAGGCAGGCCCTGGAAACACCATATATTTT.

As DNA, the CDR3 is TGTGCCAGCAGCTTCTCGGCGGGTCGAAATGAAAAACTGTTTTTT. It translates to CASSFSAGRNEKLFF. The chain combines TRBV7-9 with TRBJ1-4; D unclear. Trimming left V 3 bases short and J 5 bases short, with 13 bases between. CDR1 and CDR2 (germline): SEHNR, FQNEAQ (reference sequence). The CDR3 covers 15 residues.

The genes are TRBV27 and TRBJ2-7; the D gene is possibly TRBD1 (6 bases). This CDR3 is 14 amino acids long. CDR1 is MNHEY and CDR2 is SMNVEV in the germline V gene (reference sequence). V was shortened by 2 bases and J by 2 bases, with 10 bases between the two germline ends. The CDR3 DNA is TGTGCCAGCAGTTTACTGGGGGCGGCCTACGAGCAGTACTTC. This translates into CASSLLGAAYEQYF.

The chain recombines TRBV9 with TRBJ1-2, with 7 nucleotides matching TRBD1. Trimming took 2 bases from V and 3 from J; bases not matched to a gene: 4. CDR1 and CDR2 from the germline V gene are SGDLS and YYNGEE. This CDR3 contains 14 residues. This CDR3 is CASSVTGEDYGYTF. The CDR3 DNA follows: TGTGCCAGCAGCGTCACAGGGGAGGACTATGGCTACACCTTC.

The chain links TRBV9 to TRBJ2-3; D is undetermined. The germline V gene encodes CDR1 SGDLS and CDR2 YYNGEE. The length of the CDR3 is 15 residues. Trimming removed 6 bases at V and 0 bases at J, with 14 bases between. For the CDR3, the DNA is TGTGCCAGCACTCCCTGGGCAGAGAGCACAGATACGCAGTATTTT. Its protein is CASTPWAESTDTQYF.

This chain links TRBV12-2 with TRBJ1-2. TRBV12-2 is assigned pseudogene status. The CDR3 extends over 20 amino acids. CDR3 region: CASRHETPHRDGRQNYGYTF. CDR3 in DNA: TGTGCAAGTCGCCACGAAACCCCACACCGGGACGGACGACAGAACTATGGCTACACCTTC.

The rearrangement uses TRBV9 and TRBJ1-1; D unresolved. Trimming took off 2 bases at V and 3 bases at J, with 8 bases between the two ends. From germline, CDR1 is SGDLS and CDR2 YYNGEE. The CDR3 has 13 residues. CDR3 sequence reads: CASSVVGDTEAFF. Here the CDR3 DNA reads TGTGCCAGCAGCGTTGTGGGAGACACTGAAGCTTTCTTT. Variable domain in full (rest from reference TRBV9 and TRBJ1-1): DSGVTQTPKHLITATGQRVTLRCSPRSGDLSVYWYQQSLDQGLQFLIQYYNGEERAKGNILERFSAQQFPDLHSELNLSSLELGDSALYFCASSVVGDTEAFFGQGTRLTVV.

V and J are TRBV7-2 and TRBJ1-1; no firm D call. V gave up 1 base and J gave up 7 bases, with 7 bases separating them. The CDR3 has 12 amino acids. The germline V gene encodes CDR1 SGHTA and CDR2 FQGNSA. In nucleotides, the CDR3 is TGTGCCAGCAGCTTAGGAGTGATTGAAGCTTTCTTT. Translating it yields CASSLGVIEAFF.

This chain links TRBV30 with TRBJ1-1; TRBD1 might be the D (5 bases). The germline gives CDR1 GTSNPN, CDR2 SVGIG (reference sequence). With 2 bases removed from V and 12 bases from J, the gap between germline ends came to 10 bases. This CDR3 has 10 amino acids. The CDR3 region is CAWSQGGTFF. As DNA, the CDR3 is TGTGCCTGGAGTCAGGGCGGGACTTTCTTT.

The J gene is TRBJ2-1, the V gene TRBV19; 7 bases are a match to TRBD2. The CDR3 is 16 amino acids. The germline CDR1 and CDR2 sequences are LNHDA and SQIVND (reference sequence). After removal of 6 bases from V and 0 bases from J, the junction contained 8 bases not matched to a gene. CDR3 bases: TGTGCCAGTAGCGGAAGCGGGGTAAGCTCCTACAATGAGCAGTTCTTC. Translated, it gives CASSGSGVSSYNEQFF.

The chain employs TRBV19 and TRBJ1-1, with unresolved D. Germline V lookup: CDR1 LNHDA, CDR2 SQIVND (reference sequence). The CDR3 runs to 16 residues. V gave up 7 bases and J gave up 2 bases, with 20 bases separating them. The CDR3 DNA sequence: TGTGCCAGTACGGTTGGTATTACGGTTACAAACACTGAAGCTTTCTTT. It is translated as CASTVGITVTNTEAFF.

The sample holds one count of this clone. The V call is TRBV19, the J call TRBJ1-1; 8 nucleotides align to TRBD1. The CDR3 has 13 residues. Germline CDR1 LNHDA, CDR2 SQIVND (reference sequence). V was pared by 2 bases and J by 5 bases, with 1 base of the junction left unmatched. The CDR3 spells CASSIQGATEAFF. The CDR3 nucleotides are TGTGCCAGTAGTATACAGGGGGCGACTGAAGCTTTCTTT.

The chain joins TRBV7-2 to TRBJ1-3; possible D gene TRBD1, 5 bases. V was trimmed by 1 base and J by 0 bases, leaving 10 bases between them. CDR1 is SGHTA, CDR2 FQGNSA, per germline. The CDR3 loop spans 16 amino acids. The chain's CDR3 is CASSLEYRSSGNTIYF. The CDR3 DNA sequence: TGTGCCAGCAGCTTAGAATACAGGAGCTCTGGAAACACCATATATTTT. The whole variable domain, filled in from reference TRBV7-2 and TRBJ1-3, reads GAGVSQSPSNKVTEKGKDVELRCDPISGHTALYWYRQSLGQGLEFLIYFQGNSAPDKSGLPSDRFSAERTGGSVSTLTIQRTQQEDSAVYLCASSLEYRSSGNTIYFGEGSWLTVV.

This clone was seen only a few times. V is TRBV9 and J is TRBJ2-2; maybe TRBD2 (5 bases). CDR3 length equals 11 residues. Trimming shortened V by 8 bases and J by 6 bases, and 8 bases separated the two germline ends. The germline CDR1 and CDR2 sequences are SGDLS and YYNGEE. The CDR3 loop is CASSSSGELFF. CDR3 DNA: TGTGCCAGTTCTAGCTCCGGGGAGCTGTTTTTT.

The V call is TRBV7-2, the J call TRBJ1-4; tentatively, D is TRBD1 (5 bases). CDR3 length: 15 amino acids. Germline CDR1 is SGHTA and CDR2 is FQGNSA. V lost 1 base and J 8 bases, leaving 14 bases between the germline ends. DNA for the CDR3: TGTGCCAGCAGCTTAGTTCCCAGGGACGGCGAAAAACTGTTTTTT. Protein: CASSLVPRDGEKLFF.

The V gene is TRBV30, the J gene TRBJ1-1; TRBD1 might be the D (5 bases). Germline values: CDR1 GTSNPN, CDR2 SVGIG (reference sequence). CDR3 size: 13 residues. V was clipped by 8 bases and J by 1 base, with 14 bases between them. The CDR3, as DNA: TGTGCCAGAGACCGGGGCACGAACACTGAAGCTTTCTTT. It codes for CARDRGTNTEAFF.

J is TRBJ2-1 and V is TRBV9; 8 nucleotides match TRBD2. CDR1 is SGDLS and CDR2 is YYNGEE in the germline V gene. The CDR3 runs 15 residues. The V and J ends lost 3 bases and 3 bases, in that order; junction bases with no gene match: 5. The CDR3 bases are TGTGCCAGCAGCGCTTCCAGCGGGAGCTACAATGAGCAGTTCTTC. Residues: CASSASSGSYNEQFF. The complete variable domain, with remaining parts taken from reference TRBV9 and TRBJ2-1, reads DSGVTQTPKHLITATGQRVTLRCSPRSGDLSVYWYQQSLDQGLQFLIQYYNGEERAKGNILERFSAQQFPDLHSELNLSSLELGDSALYFCASSASSGSYNEQFFGPGTRLTVL.